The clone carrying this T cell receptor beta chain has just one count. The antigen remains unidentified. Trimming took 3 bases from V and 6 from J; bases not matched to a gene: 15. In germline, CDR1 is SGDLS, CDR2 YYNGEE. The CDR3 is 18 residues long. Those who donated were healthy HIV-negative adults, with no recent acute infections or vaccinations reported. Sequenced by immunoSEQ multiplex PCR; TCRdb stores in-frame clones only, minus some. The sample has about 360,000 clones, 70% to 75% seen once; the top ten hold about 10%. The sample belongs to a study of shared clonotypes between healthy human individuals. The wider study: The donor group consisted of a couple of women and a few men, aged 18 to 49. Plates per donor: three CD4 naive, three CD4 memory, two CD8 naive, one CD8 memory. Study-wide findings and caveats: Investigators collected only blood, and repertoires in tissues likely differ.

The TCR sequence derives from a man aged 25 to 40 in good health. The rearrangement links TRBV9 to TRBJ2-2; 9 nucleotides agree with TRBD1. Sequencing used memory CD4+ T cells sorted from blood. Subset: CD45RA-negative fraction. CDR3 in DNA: TGTGCCAGCAGCGGGGGACAGGGTTCGGGAGTGGTCGCCGGGGAGCTGTTTTTT. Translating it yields CASSGGQGSGVVAGELFF.